At least ten counts were recorded for the clone carrying this T cell receptor beta chain. Its matching antigen is unknown. This sample is drawn from a study of T cells in Graves' hyperthyroidism and ophthalmopathy. Study-wide results and caveats: Through a model of 13 V-J features, ophthalmopathy was separated from stable hyperthyroidism.

CDR1 and CDR2 (germline): SGHTA, FQGNSA. V shed 4 bases and J shed 6 bases, with 19 bases lying between them. The CDR3 covers 17 residues. Hyperthyroidism patients were newly diagnosed, had disease duration under 2 months, and were aged 18 to 65 years. The study based diagnoses on clinical symptoms, serum thyroxine and TRAb, thyroid ultrasound and orbital computed tomography. Extraction of PBMCs used about 9.2 ml of fresh peripheral blood. Regions amplified from RNA transcripts were the TCR beta CDR3 regions. When the TCR CDR3 underwent first-round RT-PCR, the HTBI primer set was used. MiXCR was run by TCRdb on the multiplex PCR reads, yielding one entry per CDR3 protein. The sample consists of about 690,000 distinct CDR3 sequences, approximately 15% of them appearing once.

This sequence was found in a man in his fifties with Graves' hyperthyroidism. The chain employs TRBV7-2 and TRBJ1-6; D gene unclear. The sequencing input was blood. The CDR3 DNA reads TGTGCCAGCAGCTCCGCGCCCGTCTACTTGCGTAATTCACCCCTCCACTTT. This translates into CASSSAPVYLRNSPLHF.